Shown below are 24 T cell receptor beta chains from a single sample sequenced in a study of cytomegalovirus exposure and HLA in healthy donors. The PCR ran on 60 Vbeta and 13 Jbeta primers. Measured with immunoSEQ multiplex PCR; TCRdb has only the in-frame clones, and not every one. The table shows some 130,000 clones, with roughly 80% occurring only once. The sample was PBMCs. These receptors were taken from a man aged 18-30 years in good health and CMV-seronegative.

V is TRBV12-5 and J is TRBJ1-1; D gene ambiguous. Per the germline V gene, CDR1 is LGHNT and CDR2 is FRNRAP. The ends were cut back, 5 bases at V and 5 bases at J, with 21 bases in the middle. CDR3 length equals 16 residues. CDR3 nucleotide sequence: TGTGCTAGTGGTCTCCTAAGGGTGGGGAGAGGGACTGAAGCTTTCTTT. Translation gives CASGLLRVGRGTEAFF.

The gene calls are TRBV5-6 and TRBJ1-1; D is unclear. The germline V and J ends were trimmed by 1 base and 7 bases, with 11 bases remaining between them. The CDR3 contains 13 residues. Germline loops: CDR1 SGHDT, CDR2 YYEEEE. The CDR3 nucleotides are TGTGCCAGCAGCTTGAAGTGGGAGGGTGAAGCTTTCTTT. This codes for CASSLKWEGEAFF.

The rearrangement joins TRBV7-8 to TRBJ2-2, with D maybe TRBD2 (7 bases). Between the trimmed V and J ends, which lost 6 bases and 5 bases, there was a span of 16 bases. There are 15 residues in the CDR3. The germline V gene encodes CDR1 SGHVS and CDR2 FQNEAQ. Here the CDR3 DNA reads TGTGCCAGCAGTGAAAATAGGGGGGGAACCGGGGAGCTGTTTTTT. It is translated as CASSENRGGTGELFF.

The genes are TRBV7-9 and TRBJ2-7; TRBD1 agrees at 9 bases. With V trimmed by 7 bases and J by 3 bases, 7 bases remained unmatched. This CDR3 contains 14 residues. Germline V gene sequence: CDR1 SEHNR, CDR2 FQNEAQ (reference sequence). The CDR3 is CASNTQGADYEQYF. In DNA, the CDR3 is TGTGCCAGCAACACACAGGGGGCGGACTACGAGCAGTACTTC.

CDR3 sequence (DNA): TGTGCCAGCAGCAAAGACCCCCAAGCGGGTAGCTCCTACGAGCAGTACTTC. This encodes CASSKDPQAGSSYEQYF. The chain carries TRBV21-1 and TRBJ2-7; the D call of TRBD2 is as the table states it, not checked on the DNA. TRBV21-1 is reported as a pseudogene. CDR3 length equals 17 residues.

The CDR3 bases are TGTGCCAGTAGTAACCGAGGACTAGCGGGGGAGAAAGAGACCCAGTACTTC. This translates into CASSNRGLAGEKETQYF. This chain connects TRBV19 to TRBJ2-5; TRBD2 matches 13 bases. The germline V gene encodes CDR1 LNHDA and CDR2 SQIVND (reference sequence). The junction had 8 bases not matched to a gene; V was cut back by 4 bases and J by 3 bases. CDR3 length: 17 residues.

The gene calls are TRBV5-5 and TRBJ1-6; 7 bases map to TRBD1. J gave up 7 bases and V 5 bases, and 6 bases lay outside the gene matches. The CDR3 covers 14 residues. Germline V gene lookup returns CDR1 SGHKS and CDR2 YYEKEE (reference sequence). The CDR3 sequence: CASRQGVWNSPLHF. The CDR3, as DNA: TGTGCCAGCAGGCAGGGGGTTTGGAATTCACCCCTCCACTTT.

The J gene is TRBJ2-3, the V gene TRBV5-1; possibly TRBD1 for D (6 bases). Germline-derived CDR1 and CDR2 are SGHRS and YFSETQ. V lost 4 bases and J lost 2, with 20 bases in between. The CDR3 runs to 17 residues. The CDR3 sequence is CASSIRTDLQLTDTQYF. The CDR3 bases are TGCGCCAGCAGCATAAGGACAGATTTACAGCTCACAGATACGCAGTATTTT. Full variable domain (missing parts from reference TRBV5-1 and TRBJ2-3): KAGVTQTPRYLIKTRGQQVTLSCSPISGHRSVSWYQQTPGQGLQFLFEYFSETQRNKGNFPGRFSGRQFSNSRSEMNVSTLELGDSALYLCASSIRTDLQLTDTQYFGPGTRLTVL.

This clone appeared a few times. The chain couples TRBV19 to TRBJ1-5, with D tentatively TRBD1 (6 bases). V lost 4 bases and J 0 bases, leaving 10 bases between the germline ends. There are 15 residues in the CDR3. Per the germline V gene, CDR1 is LNHDA and CDR2 is SQIVND (reference sequence). CDR3 amino acids: CASSTRQDSNQPQHF. The CDR3 DNA reads TGTGCCAGTAGTACCAGACAGGATAGCAATCAGCCCCAGCATTTT.

This chain connects TRBV4-1 to TRBJ1-2; D ambiguous. V gave up 5 bases and J gave up 4 bases, with 14 bases separating them. The CDR3 has 14 residues. CDR1 and CDR2 from the germline V gene are MGHRA and YSYEKL. The CDR3, as DNA: TGCGCCAGCAGCTACACAGAGGAGGGCTATGGCTACACCTTC. Translated: CASSYTEEGYGYTF.

The rearrangement uses TRBV19 and TRBJ1-2, with 8 bases identical to TRBD1. V dropped 0 bases and J dropped 9; count of bases not matched to a gene: 3. The CDR3 spans 13 residues. Germline CDR1 and CDR2: LNHDA and SQIVND (reference sequence). CDR3 loop: CASSIDQGARYTF. The CDR3 DNA reads TGTGCCAGTAGTATAGATCAGGGGGCCCGCTACACCTTC.

The rearrangement links TRBV15 to TRBJ1-5, with 7 nucleotides matching TRBD1. The V gene's germline CDR1 is LNHNV and CDR2 YYDKDF (reference sequence). CDR3 length: 14 residues. With 5 bases clipped from V and 3 bases from J, the junction kept 4 bases outside the gene matches. The CDR3 reads CATSGGQVNQPQHF. CDR3 DNA: TGTGCCACCAGCGGCGGACAGGTCAATCAGCCCCAGCATTTT.

In this sample, this clone turned up a few times. V and J are TRBV4-3 and TRBJ1-6; 9 bases fit TRBD1. The CDR3 sequence is 16 residues long. The germline gives CDR1 LGHNA, CDR2 YSLEER. V was clipped by 0 bases and J by 7 bases; unmatched bases: 4. In DNA form, the CDR3 reads TGCGCCAGCAGCCAAGATAGGGGACAGGGAAATTCACCCCTCCACTTT. Its translation: CASSQDRGQGNSPLHF.

The V gene is TRBV5-6, the J gene TRBJ1-5, with D uncertain. CDR1 and CDR2 (germline): SGHDT, YYEEEE. The CDR3 loop spans 14 amino acids. Trimming removed 2 bases at V and 7 bases at J, with 13 bases between. The CDR3 here is CASSLGEGDQPQHF. CDR3 DNA: TGTGCCAGCAGCTTAGGTGAGGGTGACCAGCCCCAGCATTTT.

The gene calls are TRBV27 and TRBJ2-5; the D gene is possibly TRBD2 (6 bases). Germline CDR1 reads MNHEY; CDR2 reads SMNVEV (reference sequence). The V gene lost 5 bases and the J gene lost 5 bases, with 21 bases spanning the gap. CDR3 length equals 16 residues. The DNA for the CDR3 is TGTGCCAGCAGTCCAGACCCGGGGGTATTTCCCGAGACCCAGTACTTC. Translation: CASSPDPGVFPETQYF.

The chain combines TRBV7-2 with TRBJ1-2; D not certain. The CDR3 contains 12 residues. Trimming removed 0 bases from V and 3 bases from J, with 2 bases in between. Germline V gives CDR1 SGHTA, CDR2 FQGNSA. The CDR3 region has the DNA TGTGCCAGCAGCTTAGCCGACTATGGCTACACCTTC. Its translation is CASSLADYGYTF.

This rearrangement joins TRBV19 to TRBJ2-2, with 8 bases fitting TRBD1. The CDR3 extends over 16 amino acids. Germline CDR1 is LNHDA and CDR2 is SQIVND (reference sequence). The trim removed 3 bases at V and 5 bases at J, leaving 8 bases unmatched. This chain's CDR3 is CASSIYQGAGTGELFF. CDR3 DNA: TGTGCCAGTAGTATTTACCAGGGGGCAGGGACCGGGGAGCTGTTTTTT.

The sample holds a few counts of this clone. The chain links TRBV10-3 to TRBJ1-1; no definite D call. Germline CDR1 ENHRY, CDR2 SYGVKD. This CDR3 region has 12 residues. Trimming pared 6 bases from V and 1 base from J, leaving 6 bases between. CDR3 residues: CAIRSGNTEAFF. The CDR3 DNA reads TGTGCCATCAGGAGCGGGAACACTGAAGCTTTCTTT.

This sequence joins TRBV4-2 and TRBJ2-7; 7 bases line up with TRBD1. This CDR3 comprises 15 residues. Trimming removed 0 bases from V and 1 base from J; junction bases left unmatched: 3. Germline V lookup: CDR1 LGHNA, CDR2 YNFKEQ. The CDR3 bases are TGTGCCAGCAGCCAAGATTACAGGGGTTCCTACGAGCAGTACTTC. Its protein is CASSQDYRGSYEQYF.

V is TRBV27 and J is TRBJ2-7; 11 nucleotides agree with TRBD2. CDR1 and CDR2 from the germline V gene are MNHEY and SMNVEV (reference sequence). The CDR3 totals 14 residues. The J segment lost 4 bases and the V segment lost 8 bases, leaving 7 bases of the junction unmatched. CDR3 loop: CASSRLAGIYEQYF. In DNA form, the CDR3 reads TGTGCCAGCTCCCGACTAGCGGGGATTTACGAGCAGTACTTC.

This clone has just a few counts. Here the CDR3 reads CASSQDGGQGRGYTF. The CDR3 region has the DNA TGCGCCAGCAGCCAAGACGGAGGACAGGGTCGTGGCTACACCTTC. The chain links TRBV4-1 to TRBJ1-2; TRBD1 matches 8 bases. With 0 bases clipped from V and 7 bases from J, the junction kept 7 bases outside the gene matches. Germline lookup yields CDR1 MGHRA and CDR2 YSYEKL. This CDR3 has 15 amino acids.

This chain joins TRBV13 and TRBJ1-2; D perhaps matches TRBD1 (5 bases). With 0 bases removed from V and 3 bases from J, the gap between germline ends came to 17 bases. The CDR3 is 17 residues long. Germline CDR1 and CDR2: PRHDT and FYEKMQ (reference sequence). The CDR3 nucleotides read TGTGCCAGCAGCTTAGGCCCACGGCTATTAGGGGACTATGGCTACACCTTC. It specifies CASSLGPRLLGDYGYTF.

The V call is TRBV11-2, the J call TRBJ2-2; 11 bases line up with TRBD1. The V and J ends lost 0 bases and 7 bases, in that order; junction bases with no gene match: 1. The germline gives CDR1 SGHAT, CDR2 FQNNGV. This CDR3 comprises 15 residues. Here the CDR3 reads CASSLEGTGGGELFF. The CDR3 DNA is TGTGCCAGCAGCTTAGAGGGGACAGGGGGCGGGGAGCTGTTTTTT.

This clone has only a few counts. The J gene is TRBJ2-7, the V gene TRBV6-6, with D maybe TRBD2 (5 bases). This CDR3 comprises 15 residues. Germline V lookup: CDR1 MNHNY, CDR2 SVGAGI (reference sequence). V shed 0 bases and J shed 4 bases, with 13 bases lying between them. The CDR3 DNA follows: TGTGCCAGCAGTTACTCGGGCGGAGGCGAATACGAGCAGTACTTC. Protein product: CASSYSGGGEYEQYF.